This T cell receptor beta chain emerged from a study of blood T cell repertoires in COVID-19. Study at large: Samples of COVID-19 (acute and convalescent) were obtained from the United States, Italy and Spain. PBMCs, B-cell-depleted T cells, or T cells provided the cDNA or gDNA that made up the material.

Resolution of symptoms, clearance, or two negative PCRs was present in recovered Cohort 3 donors. This table comes from immunoSEQ multiplex PCR, and its TCRdb copy is limited to in-frame clones, with some not included. The top ten hold about 0.6% of the sample, which has some 430,000 clones, 90% seen once. Germline V lookup: CDR1 KGHDR, CDR2 SFDVKD. CDR3 length: 15 residues. The V gene lost 8 bases and the J gene lost 5 bases, with 20 bases spanning the gap. The sample consisted of PBMCs or T cells enriched from blood (not recorded which). This sequence joins TRBV24-1 and TRBJ2-5, with a weak D call TRBD1 (5 bases). The sequence was collected from a man between 18 and 29 years old who had recovered from COVID-19. CDR3 in amino acids: CATMGRDGVGETQYF. In DNA, the CDR3 is TGTGCCACCATGGGCAGGGATGGGGTTGGGGAGACCCAGTACTTC.